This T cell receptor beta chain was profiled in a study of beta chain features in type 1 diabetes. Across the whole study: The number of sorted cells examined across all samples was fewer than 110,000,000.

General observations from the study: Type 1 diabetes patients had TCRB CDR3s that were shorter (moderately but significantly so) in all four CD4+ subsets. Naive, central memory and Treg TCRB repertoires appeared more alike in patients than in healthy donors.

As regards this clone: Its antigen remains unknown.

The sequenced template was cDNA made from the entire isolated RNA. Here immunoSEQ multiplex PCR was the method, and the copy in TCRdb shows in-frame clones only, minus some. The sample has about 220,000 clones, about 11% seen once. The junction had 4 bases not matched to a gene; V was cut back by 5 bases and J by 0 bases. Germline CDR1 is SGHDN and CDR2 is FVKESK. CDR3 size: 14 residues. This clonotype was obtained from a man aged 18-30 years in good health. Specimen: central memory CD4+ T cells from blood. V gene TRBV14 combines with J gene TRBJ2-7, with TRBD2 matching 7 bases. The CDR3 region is CASSGGDYSYEQYF. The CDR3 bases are TGTGCCAGCAGCGGTGGGGACTACTCCTACGAGCAGTACTTC.